One T cell receptor beta chain is described in this entry. No cognate antigen has been identified for it. Per-nucleotide qualities are absent, and no much larger clonotype sits a single base away. The CDR3 regions of human TCRbeta chains were analyzed by immunosequencing. On the authors' methods: Repertoire TCRs were checked for matches against a reference library of SARS-CoV-2-specific TCRs that had been generated using the MIRA antigen-specificity platform. Breadth was defined as the fraction of unique TCRs that were SARS-CoV-2-associated. Depth was defined as the fraction of total T cells that were SARS-CoV-2-associated. Using the MIRA data, every spike-specific TCR was mapped to the spike region that the TCR reacted to and assigned to either a CD4 or a CD8 class. Log10-transformed breadth and depth values were compared by one-way ANOVA with Sidak's multiple comparisons tests. This immuneACCESS table, as held by TCRdb, lists in-frame sequences with V and J called but not all clones. Of the missing ones, under half trace to an unresolved V gene in checked studies; the others have no known cause. V and J calls and clone size come straight from that table; D and trimming were deduced from the DNA. The sample profile shows more than 120,000 clones; roughly 86% of them were found once. Approximately 5.1% of the sample goes to the ten largest clones.

At the junction V is shortened by 6 bases and J by 4 bases, with 10 bases in between. Spanning cysteine to phenylalanine, the CDR3 consists of 13 amino acids. Just the 39-base CDR3 DNA is kept, in frame starting at base 1. Reading the germline V gene gives CDR1 SNHLY and CDR2 FYNNEI. The sample belongs to a study of T cell responses to AZD1222 COVID-19 vaccine (dated by TCRdb to the early 2020s). Regarding the research as a whole: TCR sequencing was performed for about 250 trial participants, of whom around 200 were given two doses of AZD1222 and 26 were given two doses of MenACWY control vaccine. Trial participants were enrolled by age into 18-55, 56-69 and 70-plus year subgroups, with approximately 160, 26 and 62 TCR-sequenced participants respectively. Points the paper makes about the study in general: In the small 56-69-year group, the increase in depth fell short of significance, most likely because of low power. Nearly half of unique spike-specific TCRs reportedly recognized epitopes outside regions mutated in the B.1.351 and B.1.1.7 variants. Conclusions about previously exposed vaccinees are limited because only six or seven AZD1222 recipients were SARS-CoV-2 seropositive at baseline. Participants were mostly white British and included more females than males, and it was suggested by the authors that clonal diversity may have been underestimated. Vaccine-associated CD4 TCRs spanned the whole spike protein, with dominant responses in regions 160-218 and 743-854. Because no samples from the day 14 peak response were available, repertoires could be characterized only after the peak T cell response. After two AZD1222 doses, spike-specific TCR breadth and depth were significantly higher than at day 0 and than in MenACWY recipients.

This sample's time point label indicates: about 28 days (+/-7) after the second vaccine dose. The treatment or condition label, as the study defines it: meningococcal conjugate vaccine given as trial control. Vaccinee samples came from UK trials COV001 and COV002, including a single-blind randomized controlled phase 2/3 trial of AZD1222 (ChAdOx1 nCoV-19) in healthy adults. For TCRbeta chain sequencing, PBMC samples from trial participants were taken at day 0 and at day 28 after the second dose. The sequencing here drew on peripheral blood, taken 28 days after the second dose of the MenACWY control vaccine. The chain is encoded by TRBV2 joined to TRBJ1-3; the D gene cannot be named for sure. This sequence was found in an adult who received the MenACWY meningococcal vaccine as a control. The bases read TGTGCCAGCAGGGTGCGACTCGGAAACACCATATATTTT. The resulting protein is CASRVRLGNTIYF.